Listed below are T cell receptor beta chains from one sample, sequenced in a study of T-cell memory formation after mild COVID-19. TCRdb fed the 5' RACE reads into MiXCR, producing one record per CDR3 protein. The table shows tens of thousands of distinct CDR3 sequences, with approximately 16% occurring only once. Sequenced input: PBMCs or a T cell subset sorted from them (not recorded which). These receptors originate from a man aged 18 to 35 who had mild COVID-19 (a few samples of this study predate the infection). Cell type and time point are not known. CDR3s include the opening cysteine and the closing phenylalanine or tryptophan. D genes are given only for firm matches. Clone size is not always given. Where it is, it says once, few, many or a class for expanded clones.

>TRBJ1-5|.|.|TRBV13
CASSPSGNQPQHF
TGTGCCAGCAGCCCCTCGGGCAATCAGCCCCAGCATTTT
>TRBJ1-3|.|.|TRBV7-9
CASSLVGSGPYSGNTIYF
TGTGCCAGCAGCTTAGTTGGGTCAGGTCCCTACTCTGGAAACACCATATATTTT
>TRBJ1-4|.|.|TRBV4-1
CASSPTVPNEKLFF
TGCGCCAGCAGCCCGACAGTGCCTAATGAAAAACTGTTTTTT
>TRBJ1-1|TRBD1|.|TRBV6-5
CASSYSGQAEAFF
TGTGCCAGCAGTTACTCCGGACAGGCTGAAGCTTTCTTT
>TRBJ2-1|TRBD1|few|TRBV4-1
CASNLGQGLYNEQFF
TGCGCCAGCAACCTAGGACAGGGGCTTTACAATGAGCAGTTCTTC
>TRBJ1-1|.|many|TRBV2
CASSGAYQNTEAFF
TGTGCCAGCAGTGGGGCATATCAGAACACTGAAGCTTTCTTT
>TRBJ2-3|.|few|TRBV7-8
CASSISIRDHTDTQYF
TGTGCCAGCAGCATTTCCATCCGGGACCACACAGATACGCAGTATTTT
>TRBJ1-1|.|.|TRBV12-3/TRBV12-4
CASSLARGLGTEAFF
TGTGCCAGCAGTTTAGCTCGGGGATTAGGCACTGAAGCTTTCTTT
>TRBJ2-7|.|few|TRBV9
CASSVEYYEQYF
TGTGCCAGCAGCGTAGAGTACTACGAGCAGTACTTC
>TRBJ2-1|TRBD2|few|TRBV6-5
CASSLVGRTSGLYNEQFF
TGTGCCAGCAGTTTAGTTGGTCGGACTAGCGGGTTGTACAATGAGCAGTTCTTC
>TRBJ2-2|TRBD2|.|TRBV11-3
CASSTTGLVTGELFF
TGTGCCAGCAGCACTACGGGACTAGTGACCGGGGAGCTGTTTTTT
>TRBJ1-1|.|.|TRBV7-9
CAGGRGATEAFF
TGTGCCGGCGGTCGGGGGGCCACTGAAGCTTTCTTT
>TRBJ2-2|TRBD2|.|TRBV7-9
CARVGLADNTGELFF
TGTGCCAGGGTCGGACTAGCGGATAACACCGGGGAGCTGTTTTTT
>TRBJ2-7|TRBD2|.|TRBV7-8
CASSPSGGLTYEQYF
TGTGCCAGCAGCCCATCGGGGGGATTAACGTACGAGCAGTACTTC
>TRBJ2-2|.|few|TRBV12-3/TRBV12-4
CASSLALVPTGPNTGELFF
TGTGCCAGCAGTTTAGCGCTCGTCCCAACAGGGCCGAACACCGGGGAGCTGTTTTTT
>TRBJ2-5|.|.|TRBV5-1
CASTRGSPETQYF
TGCGCCAGCACCCGAGGTAGCCCCGAGACCCAGTACTTC
>TRBJ2-5|TRBD2|few|TRBV12-3/TRBV12-4
CASMTGRDPRETQYF
TGTGCCAGCATGACGGGGAGGGACCCCCGTGAGACCCAGTACTTC
>TRBJ1-1|.|few|TRBV20-1
CSARGLGAGDTEAFF
TGCAGTGCTAGGGGGTTGGGGGCCGGGGACACTGAAGCTTTCTTT